This paragraph reports one T cell receptor (beta chain). What it binds is unknown. Primers included in the PCR were 60 Vbeta and 13 Jbeta primers. TCRdb keeps only in-frame clones here, not all; method: immunoSEQ multiplex PCR. The data show 100,000 to 150,000 clones, around 80% seen once. The data are from a study of cytomegalovirus exposure and HLA in healthy donors. The study's findings and limits: V- and J-gene trimming of TCR beta was linked (in a later analysis) to a missense DCLRE1C variant. TCR beta sequences reportedly predicted most subjects' HLA-A and HLA-B alleles accurately.

The clonotype was recovered from a man over 45 in good health and CMV-seronegative. The sequencing sample was made of PBMCs.

The CDR3 bases are TGCGCCAGCAGCTTTAGCGGGGGGGTGTACGAGCAGTACTTC. This sequence encodes CASSFSGGVYEQYF. This rearrangement joins TRBV4-1 to TRBJ2-7; 11 bases are shared with TRBD2. In germline, CDR1 is MGHRA, CDR2 YSYEKL. V was pared by 5 bases and J by 4 bases, with 4 bases of the junction left unmatched. The CDR3 runs to 14 residues.